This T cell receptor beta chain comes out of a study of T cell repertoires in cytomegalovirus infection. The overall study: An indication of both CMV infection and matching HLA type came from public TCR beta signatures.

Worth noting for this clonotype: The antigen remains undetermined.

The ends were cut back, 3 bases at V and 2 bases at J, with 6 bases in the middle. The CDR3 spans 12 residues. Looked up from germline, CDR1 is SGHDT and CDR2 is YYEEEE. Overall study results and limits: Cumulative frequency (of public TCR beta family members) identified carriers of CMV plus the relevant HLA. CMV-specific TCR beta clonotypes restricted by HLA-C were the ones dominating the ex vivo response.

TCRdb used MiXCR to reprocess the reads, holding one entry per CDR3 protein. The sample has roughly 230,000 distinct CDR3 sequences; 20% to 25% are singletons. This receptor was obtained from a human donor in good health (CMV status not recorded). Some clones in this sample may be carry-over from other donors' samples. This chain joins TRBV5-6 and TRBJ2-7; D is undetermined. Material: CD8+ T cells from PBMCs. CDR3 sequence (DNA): TGTGCCAGCAGCTATAAACCCTACGAGCAGTACTTC. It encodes CASSYKPYEQYF.